The T cell receptor (beta chain) under discussion was sequenced for a study of T cell repertoires in cytomegalovirus infection. Turning to this clonotype: What it binds is not known.

Notes on the study in general: HLA-C-restricted CMV clonotypes gave the most frequent clonotype in two of eight donors.

TCRdb redid the calling of the reads with MiXCR, one entry per CDR3 protein. The sample contains around 200,000 distinct CDR3 sequences, roughly two fifths of which appear only once. The V gene lost 7 bases and the J gene lost 8 bases, with 17 bases spanning the gap. CDR3 length equals 13 residues. Germline lookup yields CDR1 MNHEY and CDR2 SMNVEV (reference sequence). The chain recombines TRBV27 with TRBJ1-2; D unclear. The receptor was derived from a human donor in good health (CMV status not recorded). Some clones in this sample may be carry-over from other donors' samples. The sample was CD8+ T cells from cultured PBMCs, taken from culture after CMV antigen stimulation. The DNA for the CDR3 is TGTGCCAGCACCCCATCGGTAGGCGGGGGCTACACCTTC. Encoded protein: CASTPSVGGGYTF.